This entry is about one TCR beta chain. What it binds is not known. Treatment specified: 19 received Ad26.COV2.S at low or high dose, single or two shots; 5 received placebo; per-sample allocation not given. At day 63 after the first vaccine or placebo injection, samples were drawn. The ends lost 2 bases at V and 6 bases at J; junction bases unmatched: 1. The germline V gene encodes CDR1 SGHRS and CDR2 YFSETQ. This CDR3 is built from 12 residues. This entry comes from a study of Ad26.COV2.S vaccination and SARS-CoV-2 variants. For the study at large: Ad26.COV2.S, an intramuscular injection, was given once or twice 56 days apart. Study observations and caveats: Responses of T cells in total may have been underestimated by the TCR breadth and depth analyses.

Some clones are missing from TCRdb's copy, which holds only in-frame ones; the method was immunoSEQ multiplex PCR. The data contain hundreds of thousands of clones, roughly 90% of them singletons. The sequenced sample was peripheral blood, obtained in a trial of Ad26.COV2.S vaccine versus placebo. The TCR sequence derives from a person between 18 and 60 years old who received the Ad26.COV2.S COVID-19 vaccine or a placebo. V usage is TRBV5-1 and J usage is TRBJ1-2, with 7 bases matching TRBD1. In DNA, the CDR3 is TGCGCCAGCAGCTTCCAGGGGGATGGCTACACCTTC. This gives the protein CASSFQGDGYTF. The variable domain in full, with the rest retrieved from reference TRBV5-1 and TRBJ1-2, is KAGVTQTPRYLIKTRGQQVTLSCSPISGHRSVSWYQQTPGQGLQFLFEYFSETQRNKGNFPGRFSGRQFSNSRSEMNVSTLELGDSALYLCASSFQGDGYTFGSGTRLTVV.